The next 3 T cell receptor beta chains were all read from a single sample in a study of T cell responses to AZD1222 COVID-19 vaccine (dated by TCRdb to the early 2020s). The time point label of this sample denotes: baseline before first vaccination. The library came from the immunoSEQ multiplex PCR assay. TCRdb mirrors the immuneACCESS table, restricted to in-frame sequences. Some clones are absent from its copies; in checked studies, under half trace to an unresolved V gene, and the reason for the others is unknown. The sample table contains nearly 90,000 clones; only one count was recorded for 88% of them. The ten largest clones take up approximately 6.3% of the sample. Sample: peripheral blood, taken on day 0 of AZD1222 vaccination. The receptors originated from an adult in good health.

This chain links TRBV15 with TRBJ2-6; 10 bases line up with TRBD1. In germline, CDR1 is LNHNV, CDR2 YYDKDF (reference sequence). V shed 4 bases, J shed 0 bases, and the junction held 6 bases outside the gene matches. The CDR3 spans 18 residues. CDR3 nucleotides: TGTGCCACCAGCACATCCGGGACAGGGGCCTCTGGGGCCAACGTCCTGACTTTC. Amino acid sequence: CATSTSGTGASGANVLTF.

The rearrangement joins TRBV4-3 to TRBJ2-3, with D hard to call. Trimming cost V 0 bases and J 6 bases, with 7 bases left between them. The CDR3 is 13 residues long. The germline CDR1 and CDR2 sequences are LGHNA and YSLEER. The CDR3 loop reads CASSQDRVDTQYF. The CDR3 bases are TGCGCCAGCAGCCAAGATCGGGTTGATACGCAGTATTTT.

In nucleotides, the CDR3 is TGTGCCAGCAGCCGCGGACAGGGCGATGATCAGCCCCAGCATTTT. This sequence encodes CASSRGQGDDQPQHF. V usage is TRBV6-5 and J usage is TRBJ1-5; 8 nucleotides align to TRBD1. CDR1 and CDR2 from the germline V gene are MNHEY and SVGAGI. This CDR3 has 15 amino acids. The ends lost 6 bases at V and 5 bases at J; junction bases unmatched: 9.